This entry concerns a single T cell receptor beta chain. The antigen it binds to is not known. The entry originates in a study of CXCR3-negative and CXCR3-positive naive CD8 T cells (dated by TCRdb to the late 2010s). Some background on the complete study: In total, about 135 million TRB reads were obtained, which works out to roughly 1.5 +/- 0.3 million reads per library. The diversity and physicochemical repertoire analyses included roughly ten donors pooled from two independent experiments. TRBV-TRBJ cluster analysis included naive subsets from roughly 5 donors and memory cells from 3 donors. Broad study findings and their caveats: Comparably high repertoire diversity was found in both naive subsets, whereas much lower repertoire diversity was found in memory CD8+ T cells. Surface CD5, linked to self-reactivity in mice, was comparable between naive subsets; TCR interaction strength was therefore also inferred from TRB CDR3 physicochemical properties. Because CXCR3 expression was partially decreased after cryopreservation, freshly isolated PBMCs were used for most assays. Naive CXCR3-negative and CXCR3-positive cells from the same donor showed similar TRBV-TRBJ usage, whereas memory cells showed distinct patterns. Compared with CXCR3-negative naive cells, CXCR3-positive naive cells had TRB CDR3s with higher hydrophobicity (lower Kidera factor 4), lower energy, and higher strength and volume indices.

From cysteine to phenylalanine, the CDR3 is 14 amino acids long. No DNA has been recorded. For CDR1 and CDR2, the germline V gene lists MDHEN and SYDVKM. For each CD8+ T cell subset, flow sorting was done in triplicate, and a few hundred thousand cells per subset went directly into RLT lysis buffer. Naive CD8+ T cells were defined stringently as CD45RO-CCR7+CD27+CD95- to exclude memory contaminants. Peripheral blood mononuclear cells were isolated from buffy coats using standard density gradient centrifugation. A FACSAria III was used to flow-sort naive CD8+ T cells into CXCR3-negative and CXCR3-positive populations. Total RNA was extracted from sorted cells with an RNeasy Mini Kit. The listed sequencing device is NextSeq 550. The Human TCR Profiling Kit (MiLaboratory) was used to prepare UMI-labeled 5' RACE TRB cDNA libraries. The full amount of extracted RNA was used for cDNA synthesis, and the full amount of resulting cDNA was used for PCR amplification. Libraries were prepared in parallel using an identical number of PCR cycles. In the original analysis: About 57,000 +/- 9,900 unique UMI-labeled TRB cDNA molecules per library were extracted with MIGEC and MiXCR, with at least two reads per UMI required. On average, approximately 40,000 +/- 10,000 functional in-frame TRB CDR3 nucleotide clonotypes lacking stop codons were found per library. After downsampling to 5000 UMI-labeled TRB molecules per sample, diversity metrics, including normalized Shannon-Wiener and Chao1, were computed in VDJtools. For the central five CDR3 residues, VDJtools calculated physicochemical properties weighted by clonotype size, namely interaction energy, strength, volume and Kidera factor 4. Based on TCRdb reprocessing of the reads, there is one entry per CDR3 protein sequence, and DNA is missing. For this entry, the V and J calls and clone size follow TCRdb and not the study's own pipeline. Per the sample table, the count is about 130,000 distinct CDR3 sequences. The ten largest clones take up 0.45% to 0.6% of the sample.

The TCR comes from a human donor in good health. Some clones in this sample may be carry-over from other donors' samples. Input material: naive CXCR3- CD8+ T cells from blood. The sample's cell subset or site label, decoded: CD45RO-CCR7+CD27+CD95- naive CD8+ T cells lacking CXCR3 (TNR3-). The receptor chain draws on TRBV28 and TRBJ2-1; TCRdb's D call of TRBD1 is untestable without DNA. The CDR3 reads CASSLYGDRVEQFF. When the CDR3 is completed using the reference TRBV28 and TRBJ2-1 genes on either side, the full variable domain is DVKVTQSSRYLVKRTGEKVFLECVQDMDHENMFWYRQDPGLGLRLIYFSYDVKMKEKGDIPEGYSVSREKKERFSLILESASTNQTSMYLCASSLYGDRVEQFFGPGTRLTVL.